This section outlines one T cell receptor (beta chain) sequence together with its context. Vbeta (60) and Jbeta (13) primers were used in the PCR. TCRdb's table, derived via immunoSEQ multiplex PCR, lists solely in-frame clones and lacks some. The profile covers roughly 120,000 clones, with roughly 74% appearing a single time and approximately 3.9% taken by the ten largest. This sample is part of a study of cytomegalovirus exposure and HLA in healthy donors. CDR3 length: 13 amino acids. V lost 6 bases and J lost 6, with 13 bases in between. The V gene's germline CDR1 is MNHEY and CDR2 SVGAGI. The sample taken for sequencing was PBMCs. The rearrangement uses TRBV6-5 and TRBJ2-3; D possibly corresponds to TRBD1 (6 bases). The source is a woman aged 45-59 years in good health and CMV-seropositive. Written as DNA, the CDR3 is TGTGCCAGCAGGAAGGGGGTTTCGGATACGCAGTATTTT. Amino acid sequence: CASRKGVSDTQYF.